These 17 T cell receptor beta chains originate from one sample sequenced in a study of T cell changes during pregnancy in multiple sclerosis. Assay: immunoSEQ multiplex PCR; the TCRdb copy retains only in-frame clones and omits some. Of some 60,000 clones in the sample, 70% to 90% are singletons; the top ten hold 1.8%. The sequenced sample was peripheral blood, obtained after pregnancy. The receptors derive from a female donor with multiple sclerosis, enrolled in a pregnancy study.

The CDR3 spells CASSEGPQGYNSPLHF. The CDR3 coding sequence is TGTGCCAGCAGTGAAGGCCCCCAGGGTTATAATTCACCCCTCCACTTT. This sequence joins TRBV6-1 and TRBJ1-6, with D possibly matching TRBD1 (5 bases). The CDR3 sequence is 16 residues long. Germline lookup yields CDR1 MNHNS and CDR2 SASEGT. V lost 1 base and J 4 bases, leaving 11 bases between the germline ends.

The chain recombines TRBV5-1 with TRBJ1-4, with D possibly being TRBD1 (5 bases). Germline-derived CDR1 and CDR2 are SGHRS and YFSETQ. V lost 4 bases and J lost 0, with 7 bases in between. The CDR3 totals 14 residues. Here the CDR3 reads CASSRQTTNEKLFF. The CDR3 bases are TGCGCCAGCAGCCGACAGACAACTAATGAAAAACTGTTTTTT.

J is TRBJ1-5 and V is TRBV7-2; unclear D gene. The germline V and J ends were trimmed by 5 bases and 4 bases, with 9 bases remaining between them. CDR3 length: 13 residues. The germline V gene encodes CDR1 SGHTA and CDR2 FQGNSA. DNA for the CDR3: TGTGCCAGCAGCCCCGAGGTTAATCAGCCCCAGCATTTT. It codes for CASSPEVNQPQHF.

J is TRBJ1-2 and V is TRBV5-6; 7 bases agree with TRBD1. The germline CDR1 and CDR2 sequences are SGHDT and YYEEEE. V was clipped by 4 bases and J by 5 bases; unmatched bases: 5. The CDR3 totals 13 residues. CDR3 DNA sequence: TGTGCCAGCAGCCCGGGACAGCAATATGGCTACACCTTC. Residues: CASSPGQQYGYTF.

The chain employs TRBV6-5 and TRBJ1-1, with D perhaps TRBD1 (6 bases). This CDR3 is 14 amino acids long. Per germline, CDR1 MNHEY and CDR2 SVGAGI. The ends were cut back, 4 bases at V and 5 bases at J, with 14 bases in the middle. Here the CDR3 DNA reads TGTGCCAGCAGTTCGTACAGGGTGGGTACTGAAGCTTTCTTT. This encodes CASSSYRVGTEAFF.

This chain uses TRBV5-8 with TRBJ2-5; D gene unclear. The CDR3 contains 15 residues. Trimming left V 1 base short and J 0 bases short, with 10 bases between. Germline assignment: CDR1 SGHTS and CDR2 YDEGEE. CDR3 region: CASSLKHYYQETQYF. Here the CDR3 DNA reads TGTGCCAGCAGCTTGAAGCATTATTACCAAGAGACCCAGTACTTC.

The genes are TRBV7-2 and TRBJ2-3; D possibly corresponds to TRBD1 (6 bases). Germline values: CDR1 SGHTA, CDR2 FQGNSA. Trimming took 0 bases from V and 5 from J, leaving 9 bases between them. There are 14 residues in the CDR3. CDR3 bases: TGTGCCAGCAGCTTAGCGGCAGGGGTAGATACGCAGTATTTT. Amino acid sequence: CASSLAAGVDTQYF.

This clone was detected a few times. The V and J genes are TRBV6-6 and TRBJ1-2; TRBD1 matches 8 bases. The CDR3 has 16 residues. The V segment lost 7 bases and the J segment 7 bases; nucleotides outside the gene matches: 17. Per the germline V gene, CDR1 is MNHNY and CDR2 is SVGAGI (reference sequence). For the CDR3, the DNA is TGTGCCAGCACCCCATCCGGGACAGGCACCACCGGTGGCTACACCTTC. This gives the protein CASTPSGTGTTGGYTF.

In nucleotides, the CDR3 is TGTGCCAGCAAAATGCGGGGAACATCCTACGAGCAGTACTTC. It yields the protein CASKMRGTSYEQYF. The rearrangement uses TRBV2 and TRBJ2-7, with a possible D match to TRBD2 (6 bases). The germline V and J ends were trimmed by 7 bases and 1 base, with 14 bases remaining between them. Germline-derived CDR1 and CDR2 are SNHLY and FYNNEI. The CDR3 sequence is 14 residues long.

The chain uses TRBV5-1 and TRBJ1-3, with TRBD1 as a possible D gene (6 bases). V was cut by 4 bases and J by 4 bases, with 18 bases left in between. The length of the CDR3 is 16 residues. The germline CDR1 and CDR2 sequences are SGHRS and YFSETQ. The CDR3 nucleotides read TGCGCCAGCAGCATATCTACAGGGAGCCTGGGAAACACCATATATTTT. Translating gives CASSISTGSLGNTIYF.

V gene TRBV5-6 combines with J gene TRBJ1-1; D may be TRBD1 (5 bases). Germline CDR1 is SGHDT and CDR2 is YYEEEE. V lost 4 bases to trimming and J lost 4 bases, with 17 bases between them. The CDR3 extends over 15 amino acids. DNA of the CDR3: TGTGCCAGCAGCCTTCAGAGGACCGGGGGCACTGAAGCTTTCTTT. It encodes CASSLQRTGGTEAFF.

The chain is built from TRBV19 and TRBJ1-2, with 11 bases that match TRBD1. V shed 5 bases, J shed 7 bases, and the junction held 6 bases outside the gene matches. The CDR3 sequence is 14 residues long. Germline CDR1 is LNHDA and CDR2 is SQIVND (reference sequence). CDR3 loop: CASSGSDRGPGYTF. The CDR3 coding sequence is TGTGCCAGTAGTGGCTCGGACAGGGGGCCTGGCTACACCTTC.

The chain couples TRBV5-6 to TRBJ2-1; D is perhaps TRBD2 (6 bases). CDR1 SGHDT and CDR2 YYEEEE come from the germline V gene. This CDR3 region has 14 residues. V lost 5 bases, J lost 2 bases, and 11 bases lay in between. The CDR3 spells CASRRGLTYNEQFF. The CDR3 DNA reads TGTGCCAGCAGACGGGGACTTACCTACAATGAGCAGTTCTTC.

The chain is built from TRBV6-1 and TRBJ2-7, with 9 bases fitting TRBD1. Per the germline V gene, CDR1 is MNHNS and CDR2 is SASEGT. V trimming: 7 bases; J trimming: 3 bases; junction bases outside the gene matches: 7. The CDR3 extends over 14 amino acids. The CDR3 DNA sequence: TGTGCCAGCACCAGCGGGACAGGGATCTACGAGCAGTACTTC. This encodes CASTSGTGIYEQYF.

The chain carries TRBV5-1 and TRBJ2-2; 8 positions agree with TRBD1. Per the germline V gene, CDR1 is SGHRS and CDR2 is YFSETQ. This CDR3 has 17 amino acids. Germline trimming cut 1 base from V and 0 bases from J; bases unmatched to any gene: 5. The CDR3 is CASSLQGAYANTGELFF. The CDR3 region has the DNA TGCGCCAGCAGCTTGCAGGGGGCATACGCGAACACCGGGGAGCTGTTTTTT.

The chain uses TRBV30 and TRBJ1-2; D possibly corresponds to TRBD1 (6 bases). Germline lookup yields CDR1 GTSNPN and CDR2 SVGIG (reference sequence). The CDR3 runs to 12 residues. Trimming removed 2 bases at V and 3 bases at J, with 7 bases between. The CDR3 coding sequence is TGTGCCTGGAGTAGGGGGTACTATGGCTACACCTTC. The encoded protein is CAWSRGYYGYTF.

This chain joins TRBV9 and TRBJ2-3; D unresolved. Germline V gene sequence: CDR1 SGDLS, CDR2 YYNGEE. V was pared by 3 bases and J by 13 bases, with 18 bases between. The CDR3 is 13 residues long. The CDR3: CASSGPPTLPKYF. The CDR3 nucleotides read TGTGCCAGCAGCGGGCCTCCCACCCTCCCGAAGTATTTT. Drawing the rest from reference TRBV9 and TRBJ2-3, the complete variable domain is DSGVTQTPKHLITATGQRVTLRCSPRSGDLSVYWYQQSLDQGLQFLIQYYNGEERAKGNILERFSAQQFPDLHSELNLSSLELGDSALYFCASSGPPTLPKYFGPGTRLTVL.